This TCR beta chain was recovered during a study of identical twins' blood T cells. All three twin pairs grew up together with likely shared infections and vaccines. The germline V gene has CDR1 LGHDT and CDR2 YNNKEL (reference sequence). The V and J ends lost 4 bases and 3 bases, in that order; junction bases with no gene match: 2. This CDR3 contains 14 residues. Concerning this clonotype: Its antigen is unidentified.

TCRdb ran MiXCR on the 5' RACE reads and lists one entry per CDR3 protein. Of a few hundred thousand distinct CDR3 sequences listed, roughly 30% are singletons. Study findings and constraints: Twins shared more top CDR3 clonotypes than unrelated donors did.

V is TRBV3-1 and J is TRBJ1-5; 8 bases agree with TRBD1. Sequenced input: PBMCs. The receptor's source is a woman between 18 and 55 years old in good health. Here the CDR3 reads CASSRGQVNQPQHF. Here the CDR3 DNA reads TGTGCCAGCAGCCGGGGACAGGTCAATCAGCCCCAGCATTTT.